A single sample is the source of the 21 T cell receptor beta chains below, sequenced in a study of blood T cell repertoires in COVID-19. Assay: immunoSEQ multiplex PCR; the TCRdb copy retains only in-frame clones and omits some. The sample consists of more than 200,000 clones, approximately 84% of them appearing once. The sequencing input was peripheral blood. Receptors originate from a man older than 75 with acute or convalescent COVID-19.

This clone was observed a handful of times. J is TRBJ2-1 and V is TRBV5-1; D remains ambiguous. The CDR3 spans 13 residues. Germline V lookup: CDR1 SGHRS, CDR2 YFSETQ. V shed 6 bases and J shed 0 bases, with 7 bases lying between them. CDR3 loop: CASTQDSYNEQFF. The CDR3 DNA follows: TGCGCCAGCACACAAGACTCCTACAATGAGCAGTTCTTC.

The chain recombines TRBV5-1 with TRBJ2-5; D remains unclear. CDR1 is SGHRS and CDR2 is YFSETQ in the germline V gene. The CDR3 covers 13 residues. The V gene lost 2 bases and the J gene lost 1 base, with 6 bases spanning the gap. The CDR3, as DNA: TGCGCCAGCAGCTTACACATCCAAGAGACCCAGTACTTC. It is translated as CASSLHIQETQYF.

This chain connects TRBV7-2 to TRBJ2-5; 8 nucleotides match TRBD1. The CDR3 is 15 amino acids. The junction had 6 bases not matched to a gene; V was cut back by 5 bases and J by 1 base. Per germline, CDR1 SGHTA and CDR2 FQGNSA. This CDR3 reads CASSPRTGRQETQYF. The CDR3 DNA reads TGTGCCAGCAGCCCCCGGACAGGGCGCCAAGAGACCCAGTACTTC.

The sample holds one count of this clone. The chain combines TRBV19 with TRBJ1-2, with TRBD1 matching 7 bases. This CDR3 spans 13 amino acids. The germline CDR1 and CDR2 sequences are LNHDA and SQIVND (reference sequence). Trimming cost V 2 bases and J 6 bases; bases outside gene matches: 3. CDR3 nucleotide sequence: TGTGCCAGTAGTATAAGGGGGACAGATGGCTACACCTTC. This codes for CASSIRGTDGYTF.

The J gene is TRBJ1-1, the V gene TRBV30; D remains unclear. In germline, CDR1 is GTSNPN, CDR2 SVGIG (reference sequence). This CDR3 contains 11 residues. V lost 4 bases and J lost 7, with 10 bases in between. CDR3 DNA sequence: TGTGCCTGGACCGAGACACTTGAAGCTTTCTTT. Residues: CAWTETLEAFF.

The CDR3: CALLGTPSYEQYF. The CDR3 nucleotides read TGTGCCCTCCTCGGGACACCTTCCTACGAGCAGTACTTC. This sequence joins TRBV6-5 and TRBJ2-7, with a tentative D call TRBD1 (6 bases). The CDR3 has 13 residues. V lost 11 bases to trimming and J lost 1 base, with 15 bases between them. The germline CDR1 and CDR2 sequences are MNHEY and SVGAGI.

This clone appeared a few times. The J gene is TRBJ1-2, the V gene TRBV30; 7 positions agree with TRBD1. This CDR3 has 13 amino acids. Trimming cost V 2 bases and J 8 bases; bases outside gene matches: 8. CDR1 and CDR2 from the germline V gene are GTSNPN and SVGIG (reference sequence). DNA for the CDR3: TGTGCCTGGAGTACGACAGGGCTACGAGGCTACACCTTC. Translating gives CAWSTTGLRGYTF.

This chain uses TRBV18 with TRBJ1-1; D possibly corresponds to TRBD1 (6 bases). Trimming removed 5 bases from V and 2 bases from J, with 12 bases in between. The germline CDR1 and CDR2 sequences are KGHSH and LQKENI. The CDR3 runs to 14 residues. The CDR3 DNA reads as TGTGCCAGCTCAAGGACAGAAGAAAACACTGAAGCTTTCTTT. Translation gives CASSRTEENTEAFF.

This clone was seen a handful of times. The chain carries TRBV9 and TRBJ1-2, with a tentative D call TRBD1 (6 bases). This CDR3 has 14 amino acids. Germline CDR1 and CDR2: SGDLS and YYNGEE. Trimming cost V 4 bases and J 8 bases, with 18 bases left between them. The CDR3 bases are TGTGCCAGCAGCCCCGGTTTGGGGGCATTAGGCTACACCTTC. Translating it yields CASSPGLGALGYTF.

The CDR3 spells CASSQTRTAYEQYF. DNA for the CDR3: TGTGCCAGCAGCCAGACCCGGACAGCGTACGAGCAGTACTTC. The chain uses TRBV6-5 and TRBJ2-7, with D perhaps TRBD1 (6 bases). Trimming took off 6 bases at V and 4 bases at J, with 16 bases between the two ends. Germline values: CDR1 MNHEY, CDR2 SVGAGI. The length of the CDR3 is 14 residues.

This clone came up a few times. The rearrangement links TRBV7-2 to TRBJ1-2, with no clear D. V was pared by 1 base and J by 6 bases, with 15 bases between. This CDR3 has 15 amino acids. Germline V gives CDR1 SGHTA, CDR2 FQGNSA. The CDR3 DNA reads TGTGCCAGCAGCTTAGATGTGACAATTCCTCATGGCTACACCTTC. The encoded protein is CASSLDVTIPHGYTF. Full variable domain (missing parts from reference TRBV7-2 and TRBJ1-2): GAGVSQSPSNKVTEKGKDVELRCDPISGHTALYWYRQSLGQGLEFLIYFQGNSAPDKSGLPSDRFSAERTGGSVSTLTIQRTQQEDSAVYLCASSLDVTIPHGYTFGSGTRLTVV.

This chain uses TRBV7-2 with TRBJ1-3; unclear D gene. The CDR3 is made up of 14 amino acids. Germline CDR1 and CDR2: SGHTA and FQGNSA. The V and J ends lost 5 bases and 0 bases respectively, with 8 bases between them. The CDR3 loop is CASSATISGNTIYF. CDR3 nucleotide sequence: TGTGCCAGCAGCGCCACTATCTCTGGAAACACCATATATTTT.

A remark on this clone: Different DNA sequences within this sample yield the same CDR3. The V call is TRBV18, the J call TRBJ2-7; tentative D call: TRBD2 (6 bases). This CDR3 is 14 amino acids long. Trimming left V 0 bases short and J 2 bases short, with 8 bases between. Looked up from germline, CDR1 is KGHSH and CDR2 is LQKENI. CDR3 in amino acids: CASSPPGLPYEQYV. Here the CDR3 DNA reads TGTGCCAGCTCACCACCCGGACTACCCTACGAGCAGTACGTC.

The J gene is TRBJ2-3, the V gene TRBV5-4; a weak D match, TRBD2 (5 bases). Trimming stripped 4 bases from V and 0 bases from J, with 15 bases between. The CDR3 length is 16 residues. From germline, CDR1 is SGHNT and CDR2 YYREEE (reference sequence). In DNA, the CDR3 is TGTGCCAGCAGCCTTGGTGGACTTCCTAGCACAGATACGCAGTATTTT. This sequence encodes CASSLGGLPSTDTQYF.

This chain joins TRBV7-2 and TRBJ2-2; possible D gene TRBD2, 6 bases. V was trimmed by 5 bases and J by 5 bases, leaving 18 bases between them. Looked up from germline, CDR1 is SGHTA and CDR2 is FQGNSA. The CDR3 is 16 amino acids. The CDR3 nucleotides are TGTGCCAGCAGCCCAGTTAGCGGAGGACGGACCGGGGAGCTGTTTTTT. Amino acid sequence: CASSPVSGGRTGELFF.

The chain recombines TRBV24-1 with TRBJ2-5; TRBD2 matches at 11 bases. Germline CDR1 KGHDR, CDR2 SFDVKD. Trimming took 3 bases from V and 5 from J; bases not matched to a gene: 4. This CDR3 has 15 residues. The CDR3: CATSDRLAGRETQYF. The CDR3 DNA reads TGTGCCACCAGTGATAGACTAGCGGGACGGGAGACCCAGTACTTC.

V is TRBV7-9 and J is TRBJ2-3; D perhaps matches TRBD2 (6 bases). V was cut by 1 base and J by 3 bases, with 11 bases left in between. This CDR3 is built from 15 residues. Germline loops: CDR1 SEHNR, CDR2 FQNEAQ (reference sequence). The CDR3 nucleotides are TGTGCCAGCAGCTTAGGGGGGGAGCGAACAGATACGCAGTATTTT. It translates to CASSLGGERTDTQYF. Drawing the rest from reference TRBV7-9 and TRBJ2-3, the complete variable domain is DTGVSQNPRHKITKRGQNVTFRCDPISEHNRLYWYRQTLGQGPEFLTYFQNEAQLEKSRLLSDRFSAERPKGSFSTLEIQRTEQGDSAMYLCASSLGGERTDTQYFGPGTRLTVL.

The genes are TRBV2 and TRBJ2-7, with 14 bases identical to TRBD2. The CDR3 has 14 amino acids. Germline CDR1 and CDR2: SNHLY and FYNNEI. V shed 6 bases, J shed 3 bases, and the junction held 1 base outside the gene matches. In DNA form, the CDR3 reads TGTGCCAGCAGGGGGACTAGCGGGAGCTACGAGCAGTACTTC. This sequence encodes CASRGTSGSYEQYF.

The V call is TRBV4-3, the J call TRBJ2-1, with 7 nucleotides matching TRBD2. The V and J ends lost 0 bases and 3 bases, in that order; junction bases with no gene match: 5. This CDR3 region has 16 residues. Germline-derived CDR1 and CDR2 are LGHNA and YSLEER. For the CDR3, the DNA is TGCGCCAGCAGCCAAGAGCAAAGCGGGATCTACAATGAGCAGTTCTTC. It translates to CASSQEQSGIYNEQFF.

This clone was seen only a few times. The V call is TRBV24-1, the J call TRBJ2-2; TRBD2 aligns across 8 bases. Germline V gene lookup returns CDR1 KGHDR and CDR2 SFDVKD. The CDR3 consists of 13 residues. V lost 12 bases, J lost 0 bases, and 2 bases stayed unmatched. CDR3 DNA: TGTGCCTCAGCGGGAGCGAACACCGGGGAGCTGTTTTTT. Translating it yields CASAGANTGELFF.

The chain recombines TRBV18 with TRBJ1-2; D is perhaps TRBD1 (5 bases). The CDR3 runs to 15 residues. Trimming removed 4 bases from V and 4 bases from J, with 16 bases in between. Germline values: CDR1 KGHSH, CDR2 LQKENI. The CDR3 DNA follows: TGTGCCAGCTCACTAGATCAGGGATCCGTCTATGGCTACACCTTC. Protein: CASSLDQGSVYGYTF.